This TCR beta chain was sequenced during a study of molecular identifiers for immune sequencing clone quantification. Overall study findings and caveats: Over 98% of effector molecules, but under 1% in naive cells, were held by clones with more than 20 RNA copies.

TCRdb independently ran MiXCR on the PCR reads; one entry per CDR3 protein. Here the sample spans roughly 2,600 distinct CDR3 sequences, around 18% being singletons. Regarding this clonotype: The antigen is undetermined.

This receptor was identified in a human donor in good health. Some libraries in this study had Jurkat cell RNA spiked in. The material sequenced was naive CD8+ T cells from blood, with Jurkat cell RNA spiked in. Stated subset: FACS-sorted CD8+CD4-CCR7+CD45RA+ naive T cells.

The chain's CDR3 is CSARGQGALLDEQYF. CDR3 DNA: TGCAGTGCTAGAGGACAGGGGGCGCTTTTAGACGAGCAGTACTTC. V usage is TRBV20-1 and J usage is TRBJ2-7; TRBD1 agrees at 10 bases. Trimming removed 1 base from V and 5 bases from J; junction bases left unmatched: 8. There are 15 residues in the CDR3. The V gene's germline CDR1 is DFQATT and CDR2 SNEGSKA (reference sequence).